This TCR beta chain was found in a study of cytomegalovirus exposure and HLA in healthy donors. Germline CDR1 reads SNHLY; CDR2 reads FYNNEI. This CDR3 has 14 amino acids. Trimming pared 4 bases from V and 1 base from J, leaving 11 bases between. This clone has a handful of counts. The PCR ran on 60 Vbeta and 13 Jbeta primers. Method: immunoSEQ multiplex PCR; TCRdb's copy keeps in-frame clones and lacks some. The table includes about 120,000 clones, about three quarters detected once. This receptor was identified in a woman in her forties in good health and CMV-seronegative. The chain has TRBV2 and TRBJ2-7; tentative D call: TRBD2 (5 bases). The specimen sequenced was PBMCs. The CDR3 bases are TGTGCCAGCAGTGTCTTCGGGGATTCCTACGAGCAGTACTTC. Translation: CASSVFGDSYEQYF.